A single count supports the clone carrying this TCR beta chain. The data derive from a study of blood T cell repertoires in COVID-19. Overall study context: Sample material is recorded as cDNA or gDNA derived from T cells, B-cell-depleted T cells, or PBMCs.

Trimming pared 4 bases from V and 2 bases from J, leaving 15 bases between. CDR1 is GTSNPN, CDR2 SVGIG, per germline (reference sequence). CDR3 length: 15 residues. In the original workflow: Quantification of nucleated cells was approximated via reference gene primer amplification. The protocol was immunoSEQ multiplex PCR, while the TCRdb copy is restricted to in-frame clones and leaves out a portion. The D gene and trimming were derived from the DNA, and the V and J assignments and clone size from that table. The table shows 210,000 or so clones, with about 91% occurring only once. This sequence was found in a man aged 25-40 years with acute or convalescent COVID-19. V usage is TRBV30 and J usage is TRBJ2-1, with D possibly being TRBD1 (5 bases). Sequenced sample: peripheral blood. The DNA of the CDR3 is TGTGCCTGGAAGACAGCCTCGCTTACCTACAATGAGCAGTTCTTC. Translating gives CAWKTASLTYNEQFF.